One sample yielded the 11 T cell receptor beta chains listed below, sequenced in a study of CD8+CD57+ T cells in acquired aplastic anemia. For sequencing, patients were chosen who had shown expansion of CD8+CD57+ cells by flow cytometry. Genomic DNA served as template for TCR beta VDJ and CDR3 profiling. TCRdb reprocessed the reads via MiXCR and lists one record per CDR3 protein. The sample lists 400,000 to 600,000 distinct CDR3 sequences; approximately 32% were seen once. Sequencing was performed on sorted CD4+, CD8+, or CD8+CD57+ T cells (not recorded which) from PBMCs. The receptors stem from a human donor with aplastic anemia.

This clonotype came up many times. The V gene is TRBV19, the J gene TRBJ2-2; D is uncertain. V lost 8 bases and J lost 6, with 13 bases in between. Germline V lookup: CDR1 LNHDA, CDR2 SQIVND (reference sequence). This CDR3 comprises 13 residues. CDR3 bases: TGTGCCAGTGGTCGGCTAATGGCCGGGGAGCTGTTTTTT. This translates into CASGRLMAGELFF.

The table lists this clonotype with many counts. A junction end diverges from the germline sequence, so it may reflect a read error. The CDR3 nucleotides are TGTGCCAGCAGCTTAGACAGGGACTATGGCTACACCTTC. This gives the protein CASSLDRDYGYTF. This chain joins TRBV5-1 and TRBJ1-2; TRBD1 matches 7 bases. Per germline, CDR1 SGHRS and CDR2 YFSETQ. This CDR3 region has 13 residues.

This clonotype was recorded at least ten times. V and J are TRBV20-1 and TRBJ2-7; no firm D call. CDR3 length: 11 amino acids. Germline V gives CDR1 DFQATT, CDR2 SNEGSKA (reference sequence). V shed 0 bases and J shed 7 bases, with 7 bases lying between them. The CDR3 DNA sequence: TGCAGTGCTAGAGATCCGGCAGAGCAGTACTTC. Translation: CSARDPAEQYF.

The DNA of the CDR3 is TGTGCCAGCAGCTTATACCGGTCTAGTGCAGATACGCAGTATTTT. It specifies CASSLYRSSADTQYF. The genes are TRBV11-2 and TRBJ2-3; D gene uncertain. The CDR3 is 15 residues long. The V gene's germline CDR1 is SGHAT and CDR2 FQNNGV. V lost 2 bases, J lost 4 bases, and 13 bases lay in between. The complete variable domain, with remaining parts taken from reference TRBV11-2 and TRBJ2-3, reads EAGVAQSPRYKIIEKRQSVAFWCNPISGHATLYWYQQILGQGPKLLIQFQNNGVVDDSQLPKDRFSAERLKGVDSTLKIQPAKLEDSAVYLCASSLYRSSADTQYFGPGTRLTVL.

The chain uses TRBV13 and TRBJ2-3, with unresolved D. The germline V gene has CDR1 PRHDT and CDR2 FYEKMQ (reference sequence). CDR3 length: 13 amino acids. V was cut by 2 bases and J by 5 bases, with 8 bases left in between. CDR3 coding DNA: TGTGCCAGCAGCTTAAGCGAACGAGATACGCAGTATTTT. Protein sequence: CASSLSERDTQYF.

The table lists this clonotype with a few counts. This chain uses TRBV7-2 with TRBJ2-5; 8 bases map to TRBD2. Trimming cost V 6 bases and J 5 bases; bases outside gene matches: 5. The CDR3 extends over 13 amino acids. Germline V CDR1 and CDR2: SGHTA, FQGNSA. This CDR3 is CASRDSGGETQYF. For the CDR3, the DNA is TGTGCCAGCAGGGATTCGGGAGGGGAGACCCAGTACTTC.

In the case of this clonotype: This could be a read error, since a much larger clone is one nucleotide away. V gene TRBV2 combines with J gene TRBJ2-7, with TRBD2 as a possible D gene (6 bases). Germline-derived CDR1 and CDR2 are SNHLY and FYNNEI. V lost 3 bases, J lost 7 bases, and 13 bases lay in between. This CDR3 region has 13 residues. The CDR3 here is CASSEEGKGEQYF. The CDR3 DNA reads as TGTGCCAGCAGTGAGGAGGGGAAGGGTGAGCAGTACTTC.

The V gene is TRBV11-3, the J gene TRBJ2-7, with D unresolved. The germline V gene encodes CDR1 SGHNT and CDR2 YENEEA. The CDR3 sequence is 14 residues long. V was clipped by 3 bases and J by 2 bases, with 11 bases between them. The CDR3 protein is CASSFTSSPYEQYF. DNA for the CDR3: TGTGCCAGCAGCTTTACCAGCAGCCCCTACGAGCAGTACTTC.

This clonotype was recorded many times. This chain uses TRBV24-1 with TRBJ2-1, with unresolved D. V shed 0 bases and J shed 4 bases, with 6 bases lying between them. CDR3 length: 14 amino acids. Per the germline V gene, CDR1 is KGHDR and CDR2 is SFDVKD. CDR3 nucleotides: TGTGCCACCAGTGATTTGGACGGATACAATGAGCAGTTCTTC. It specifies CATSDLDGYNEQFF.

This clonotype was counted many times. The chain carries TRBV10-1 and TRBJ2-3, with 7 bases lining up with TRBD2. Trimming at V came to 11 bases and at J to 6 bases, leaving 8 bases not matched to a gene. In germline, CDR1 is WNHNN, CDR2 SYGVQD (reference sequence). The CDR3 is 12 amino acids. CDR3 nucleotides: TGCGCCTTCGGGGAGGGGTCGGATACGCAGTATTTT. Its protein is CAFGEGSDTQYF.

This clonotype has only a few counts. The chain couples TRBV5-1 to TRBJ2-3; TRBD2 is a possible D gene (6 bases). The CDR3 covers 14 residues. Trimming took off 0 bases at V and 5 bases at J, with 10 bases between the two ends. Germline CDR1 SGHRS, CDR2 YFSETQ. Written as DNA, the CDR3 is TGCGCCAGCAGCTTGGACGGGGGTGAAGATACGCAGTATTTT. Its translation: CASSLDGGEDTQYF.